This T cell receptor (beta chain) is from a study of blood T cell repertoires in COVID-19. Looking at the study overall: Specimens from acute and convalescent COVID-19 originated in the United States, Italy and Spain. Nucleic acid was either cDNA or gDNA, and it came from T cells, B-cell-depleted T cells, or PBMCs.

How the authors handled the data: Using reference gene primer amplification, nucleated cell counts were estimated. TCRdb's copy holds only in-frame clones and misses some; the assay was immunoSEQ multiplex PCR. From that table come the V and J calls and clone size; the DNA was used to work out D and trimming. The table records approximately 120,000 clones, around 85% of them present only once. Germline V CDR1 and CDR2: MNHEY, SVGAGI. The CDR3 runs to 14 residues. J was trimmed by 7 bases and V by 4 bases; bases with no gene match: 5. The receptor's source is a human donor in a cohort sampled during active COVID-19. Sequencing input: peripheral blood. The chain has TRBV6-5 and TRBJ1-2; 11 positions match TRBD1. CDR3 residues: CASSFGQGATGYTF. The CDR3 DNA reads as TGTGCCAGCAGTTTCGGACAGGGGGCAACTGGCTACACCTTC.